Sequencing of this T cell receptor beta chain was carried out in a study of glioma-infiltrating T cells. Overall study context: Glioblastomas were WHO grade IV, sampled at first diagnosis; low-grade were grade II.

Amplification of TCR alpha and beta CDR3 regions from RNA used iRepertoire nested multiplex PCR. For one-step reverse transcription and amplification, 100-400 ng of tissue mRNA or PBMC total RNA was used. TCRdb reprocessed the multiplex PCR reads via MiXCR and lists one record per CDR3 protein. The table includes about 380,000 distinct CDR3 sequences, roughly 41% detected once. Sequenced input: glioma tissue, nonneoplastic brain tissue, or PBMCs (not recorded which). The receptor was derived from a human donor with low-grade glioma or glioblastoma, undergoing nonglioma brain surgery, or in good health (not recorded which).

CDR3 sequence reads: CASSPTGTGSTGELFF. In DNA, the CDR3 is TGTGCCAGCAGTCCAACCGGGACAGGGAGTACCGGGGAGCTGTTTTTT. J is TRBJ2-2 and V is TRBV2, with TRBD1 matching 9 bases. CDR3 length equals 16 residues. The junction had 9 bases not matched to a gene; V was cut back by 5 bases and J by 5 bases. Germline V gene sequence: CDR1 SNHLY, CDR2 FYNNEI.